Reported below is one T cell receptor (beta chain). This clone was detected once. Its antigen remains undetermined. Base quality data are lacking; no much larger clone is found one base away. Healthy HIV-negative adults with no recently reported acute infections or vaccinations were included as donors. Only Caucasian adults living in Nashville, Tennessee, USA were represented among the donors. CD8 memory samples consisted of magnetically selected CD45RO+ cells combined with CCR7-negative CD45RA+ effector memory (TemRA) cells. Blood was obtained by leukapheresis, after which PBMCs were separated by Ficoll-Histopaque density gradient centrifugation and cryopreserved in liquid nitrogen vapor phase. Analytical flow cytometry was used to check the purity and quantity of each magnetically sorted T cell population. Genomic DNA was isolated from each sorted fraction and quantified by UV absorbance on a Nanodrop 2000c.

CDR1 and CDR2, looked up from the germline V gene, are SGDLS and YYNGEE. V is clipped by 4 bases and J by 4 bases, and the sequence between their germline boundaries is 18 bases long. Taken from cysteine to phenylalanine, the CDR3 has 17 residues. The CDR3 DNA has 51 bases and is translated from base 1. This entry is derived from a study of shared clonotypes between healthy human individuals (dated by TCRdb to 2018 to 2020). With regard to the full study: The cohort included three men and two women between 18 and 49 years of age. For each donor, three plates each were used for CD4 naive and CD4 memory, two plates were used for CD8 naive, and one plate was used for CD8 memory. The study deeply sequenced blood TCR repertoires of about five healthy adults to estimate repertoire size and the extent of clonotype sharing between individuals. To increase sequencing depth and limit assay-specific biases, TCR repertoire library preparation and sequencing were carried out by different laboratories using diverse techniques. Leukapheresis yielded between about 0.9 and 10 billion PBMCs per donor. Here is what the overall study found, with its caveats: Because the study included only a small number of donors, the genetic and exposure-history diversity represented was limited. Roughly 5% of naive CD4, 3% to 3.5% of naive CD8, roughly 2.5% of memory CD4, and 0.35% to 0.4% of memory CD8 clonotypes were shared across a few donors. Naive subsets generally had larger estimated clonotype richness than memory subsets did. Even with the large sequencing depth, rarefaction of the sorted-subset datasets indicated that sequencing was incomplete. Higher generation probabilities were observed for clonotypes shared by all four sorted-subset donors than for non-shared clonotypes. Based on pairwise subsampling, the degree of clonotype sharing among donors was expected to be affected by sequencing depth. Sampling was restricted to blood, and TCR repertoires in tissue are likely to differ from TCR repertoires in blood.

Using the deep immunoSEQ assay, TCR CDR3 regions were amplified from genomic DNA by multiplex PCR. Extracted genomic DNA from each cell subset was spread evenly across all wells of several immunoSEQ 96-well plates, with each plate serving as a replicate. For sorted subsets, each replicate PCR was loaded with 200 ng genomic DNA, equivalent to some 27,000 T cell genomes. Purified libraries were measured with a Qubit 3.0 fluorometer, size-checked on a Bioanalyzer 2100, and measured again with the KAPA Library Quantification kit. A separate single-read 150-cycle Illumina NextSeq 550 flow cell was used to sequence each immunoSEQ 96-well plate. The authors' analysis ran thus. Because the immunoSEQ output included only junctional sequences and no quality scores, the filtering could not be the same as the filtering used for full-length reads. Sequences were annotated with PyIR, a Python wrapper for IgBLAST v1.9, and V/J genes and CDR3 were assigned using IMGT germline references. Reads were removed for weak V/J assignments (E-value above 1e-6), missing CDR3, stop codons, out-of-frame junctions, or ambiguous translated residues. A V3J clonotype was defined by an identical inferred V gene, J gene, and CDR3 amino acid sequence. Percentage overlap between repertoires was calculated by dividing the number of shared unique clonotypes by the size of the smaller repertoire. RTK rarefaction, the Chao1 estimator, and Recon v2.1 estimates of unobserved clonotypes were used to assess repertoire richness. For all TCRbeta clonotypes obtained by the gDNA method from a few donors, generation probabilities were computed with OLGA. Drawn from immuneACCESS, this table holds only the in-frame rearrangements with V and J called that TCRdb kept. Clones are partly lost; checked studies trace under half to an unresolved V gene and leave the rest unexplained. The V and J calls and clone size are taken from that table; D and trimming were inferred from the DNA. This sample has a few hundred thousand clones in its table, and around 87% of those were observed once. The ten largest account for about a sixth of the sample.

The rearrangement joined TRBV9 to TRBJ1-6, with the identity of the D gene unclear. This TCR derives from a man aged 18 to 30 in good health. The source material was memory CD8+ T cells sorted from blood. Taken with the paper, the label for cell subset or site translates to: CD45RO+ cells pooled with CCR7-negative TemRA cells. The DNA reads TGTGCCAGCAGCCCCAGTGGTGGAGGCTTTTATAATTCACCCCTCCACTTT. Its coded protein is CASSPSGGGFYNSPLHF.